Listed below are T cell receptor beta chains from one sample, sequenced in a study of cytomegalovirus exposure and HLA in healthy donors. The repertoire was sequenced with immunoSEQ multiplex PCR; TCRdb's copy has only in-frame clones and lacks some. The sample includes 55,000 to 75,000 clones, roughly 92% of them seen just once. Sequenced material: PBMCs. All receptors come from a young man in good health and CMV-seropositive. Each CDR3 is given with its conserved first and last residue.

CSVGGAGGGYEQYF	TRBV29-1	TRBJ2-7
CASSRTGDASGNTIYF	TRBV7-3	TRBJ1-3
CASSGDRGLGIQYF	TRBV27	TRBJ2-4
CASSLGGFTGNQPQHF	TRBV27	TRBJ1-5
CASTVSKNIQYF	TRBV6-1	TRBJ2-4
CASSEGTFSYNEQFF	TRBV2	TRBJ2-1
CASEAEQSYEQYF	TRBV10-2	TRBJ2-7
CASSHLGAAGNTIYF	TRBV28	TRBJ1-3
CASSSQGARSYEQYF	TRBV27	TRBJ2-7
CASSRRLAGDGFTDTQYF	TRBV7-6	TRBJ2-3
CASSSQGTGISYEQYF	TRBV28	TRBJ2-7
CASSSRPGKPGLGPPDTQYF	TRBV13	TRBJ2-3
CASSYSGAYNEQFF	TRBV10-1	TRBJ2-1
CASTSGTGGNQPQHF	TRBV28	TRBJ1-5
CASSQGSAAGELFF	TRBV4-1	TRBJ2-2
CASSSFFGTQAGEQYF	TRBV27	TRBJ2-7
CASSTDIVYEQYF	TRBV6-5	TRBJ2-7
CATLPDPGSSYEQYF	TRBV28	TRBJ2-7
CASSLQTTNEKLFF	TRBV7-9	TRBJ1-4
CASSPGGGETQYF	TRBV7-3	TRBJ2-5
CASSYSIRGAYEQYF	TRBV6-5	TRBJ2-7
CASSFSVAGGYEQYF	TRBV5-4	TRBJ2-7
CASSVGPGGSNQPQHF	TRBV9	TRBJ1-5
CASSLGTRGYNEQFF	TRBV27	TRBJ2-1
CSASPGGEQYF	TRBV20-1	TRBJ2-7
CASSFPPGRGDEQFF	TRBV27	TRBJ2-1
CASSQVDRGNEQFF	TRBV14	TRBJ2-1
CASTMRGGRIGQPQHF	TRBV28	TRBJ1-5
CASSDSWGGGYTF	TRBV6-4	TRBJ1-2
CSASGDTQYF	TRBV20-1	TRBJ2-3
CATSRDGGTATDTQYF	TRBV15	TRBJ2-3
CAGSGQSNTEAFF	TRBV30	TRBJ1-1
CASSPNQGANEQFF	TRBV7-2	TRBJ2-1
CASSLAGDGNEQFF	TRBV5-4	TRBJ2-1
CASSYFGTQYF	TRBV6-5	TRBJ2-5
CASSRTGTGEIGANVLTF	TRBV7-3	TRBJ2-6
CASSYFQGGFTEAFF	TRBV6-5	TRBJ1-1
CASGFSGFGNEQFF	TRBV12-5	TRBJ2-1
CASSENRGAGNTIYF	TRBV6-1	TRBJ1-3
CASSQMTGQGDEKLFF	TRBV4-2	TRBJ1-4
CASSSPGSNTEAFF	TRBV7-8	TRBJ1-1
CASSSWGRGGAKNIQYF	TRBV28	TRBJ2-4
CASSLEWNYADRGRAGETQYF	TRBV7-6	TRBJ2-5
CSVEDPNTEAFF	TRBV29-1	TRBJ1-1
CASSPPGQGGSYNEQFF	TRBV18	TRBJ2-1
CASSLASGGKTGELFF	TRBV7-6	TRBJ2-2
CASSGTYLLVDTQYF	TRBV27	TRBJ2-3
CASSDRTAANYGYTF	TRBV6-1	TRBJ1-2